This T cell receptor (beta chain) appears in the sequencing data of a study of cytomegalovirus exposure and HLA in healthy donors. Regarding this clone: The antigen remains unidentified.

V lost 3 bases, J lost 2 bases, and 10 bases stayed unmatched. This CDR3 comprises 16 residues. Germline V gene data show CDR1 as MDHEN and CDR2 as SYDVKM. Overall study results and limits: Most TCR sequences were rare, but some public TCRs occurred in many donors. In a later analysis, first-cohort TCR clusters were found to tend to co-occur in the approximately 110 validation repertoires.

Separate from the roughly 670-subject first cohort, the 120-subject validation cohort was the one that the donors belonged to. Sequencing was performed with immunoSEQ multiplex PCR; in TCRdb, only in-frame clones are kept and a portion is missing. The repertoire holds approximately 76,000 clones, with approximately 95% as singletons. This TCR was sampled from a woman aged 18 to 35 in good health and CMV-seronegative. What was sequenced was PBMCs. V gene TRBV28 combines with J gene TRBJ2-7; 7 bases are a match to TRBD1. The CDR3 loop is CASSFKGAVGPYEQYF. In DNA form, the CDR3 reads TGTGCCAGCAGTTTTAAGGGGGCGGTTGGTCCCTACGAGCAGTACTTC.